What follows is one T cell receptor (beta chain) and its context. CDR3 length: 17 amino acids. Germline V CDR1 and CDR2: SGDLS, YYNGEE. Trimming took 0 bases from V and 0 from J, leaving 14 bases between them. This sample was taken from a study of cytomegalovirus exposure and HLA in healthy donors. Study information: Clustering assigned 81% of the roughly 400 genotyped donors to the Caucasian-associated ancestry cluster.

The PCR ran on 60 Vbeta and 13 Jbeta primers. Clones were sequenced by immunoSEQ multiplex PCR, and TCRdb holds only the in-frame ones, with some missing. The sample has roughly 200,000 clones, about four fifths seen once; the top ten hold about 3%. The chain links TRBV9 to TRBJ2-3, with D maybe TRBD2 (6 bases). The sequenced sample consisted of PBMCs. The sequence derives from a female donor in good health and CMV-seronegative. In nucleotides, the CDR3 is TGTGCCAGCAGCGTAGCTACTATGGGGGGAAGCACAGATACGCAGTATTTT. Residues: CASSVATMGGSTDTQYF.